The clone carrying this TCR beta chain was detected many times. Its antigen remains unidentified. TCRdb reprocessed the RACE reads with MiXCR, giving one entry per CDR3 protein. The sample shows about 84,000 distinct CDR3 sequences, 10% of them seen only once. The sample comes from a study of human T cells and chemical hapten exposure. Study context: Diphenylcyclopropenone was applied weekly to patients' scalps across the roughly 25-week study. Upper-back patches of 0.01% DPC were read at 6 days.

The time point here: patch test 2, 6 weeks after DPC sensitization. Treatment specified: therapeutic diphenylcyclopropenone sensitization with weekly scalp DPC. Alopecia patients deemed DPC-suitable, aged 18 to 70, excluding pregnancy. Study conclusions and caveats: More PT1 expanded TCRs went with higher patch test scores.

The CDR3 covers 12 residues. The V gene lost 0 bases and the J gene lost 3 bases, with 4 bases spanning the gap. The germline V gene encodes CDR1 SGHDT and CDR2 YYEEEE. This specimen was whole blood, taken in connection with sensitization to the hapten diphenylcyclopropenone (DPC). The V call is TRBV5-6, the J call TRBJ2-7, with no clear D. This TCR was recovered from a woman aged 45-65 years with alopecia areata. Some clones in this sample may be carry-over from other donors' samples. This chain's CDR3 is CASSLDDYEQYF. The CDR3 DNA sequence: TGTGCCAGCAGCTTGGACGACTACGAGCAGTACTTC. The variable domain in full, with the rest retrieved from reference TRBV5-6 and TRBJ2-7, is DAGVTQSPTHLIKTRGQQVTLRCSPKSGHDTVSWYQQALGQGPQFIFQYYEEEERQRGNFPDRFSGHQFPNYSSELNVNALLLGDSALYLCASSLDDYEQYFGPGTRLTVT.